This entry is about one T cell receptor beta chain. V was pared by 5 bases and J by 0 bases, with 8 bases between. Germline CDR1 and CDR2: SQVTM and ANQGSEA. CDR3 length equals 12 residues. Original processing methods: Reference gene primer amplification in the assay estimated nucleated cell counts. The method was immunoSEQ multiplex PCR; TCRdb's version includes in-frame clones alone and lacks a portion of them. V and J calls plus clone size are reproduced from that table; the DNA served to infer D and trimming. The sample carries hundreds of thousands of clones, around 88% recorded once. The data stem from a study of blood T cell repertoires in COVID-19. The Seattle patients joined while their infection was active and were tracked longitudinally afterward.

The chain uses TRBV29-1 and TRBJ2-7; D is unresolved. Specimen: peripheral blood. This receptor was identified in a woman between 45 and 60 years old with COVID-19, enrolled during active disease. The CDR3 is CSVILSSYEQYF. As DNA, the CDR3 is TGCAGCGTTATACTGAGCTCCTACGAGCAGTACTTC.